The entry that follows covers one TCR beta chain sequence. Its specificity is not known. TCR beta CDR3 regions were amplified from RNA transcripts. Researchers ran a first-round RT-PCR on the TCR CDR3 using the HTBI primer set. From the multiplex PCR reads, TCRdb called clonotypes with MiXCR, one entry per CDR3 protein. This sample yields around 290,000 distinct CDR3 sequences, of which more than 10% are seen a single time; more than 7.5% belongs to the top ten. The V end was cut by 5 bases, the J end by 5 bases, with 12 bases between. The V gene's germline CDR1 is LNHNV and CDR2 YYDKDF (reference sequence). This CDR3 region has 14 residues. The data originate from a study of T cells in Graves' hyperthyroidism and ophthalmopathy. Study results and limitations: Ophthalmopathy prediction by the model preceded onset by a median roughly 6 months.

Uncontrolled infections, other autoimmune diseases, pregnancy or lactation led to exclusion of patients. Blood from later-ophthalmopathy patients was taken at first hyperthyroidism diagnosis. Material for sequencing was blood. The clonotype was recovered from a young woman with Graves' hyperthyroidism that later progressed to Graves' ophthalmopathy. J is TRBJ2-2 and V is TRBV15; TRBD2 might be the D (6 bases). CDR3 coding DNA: TGTGCCACCAGCGGCGGGGCTATAACCGGGGAGCTGTTTTTT. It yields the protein CATSGGAITGELFF. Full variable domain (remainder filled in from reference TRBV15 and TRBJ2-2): DAMVIQNPRYQVTQFGKPVTLSCSQTLNHNVMYWYQQKSSQAPKLLFHYYDKDFNNEADTPDNFQSRRPNTSFCFLDIRSPGLGDTAMYLCATSGGAITGELFFGEGSRLTVL.